The 16 T cell receptor beta chains below all came from one sample that was sequenced in a study of blood T cell repertoires in COVID-19. The assay was immunoSEQ multiplex PCR, and TCRdb's table has in-frame clones only and misses some. In the table there are 35,000 to 50,000 clones, under 85% of which are singletons. The specimen was peripheral blood. These receptors were taken from a woman of 80 years or more with acute or convalescent COVID-19.

V usage is TRBV14 and J usage is TRBJ2-1; 9 nucleotides agree with TRBD2. V lost 1 base and J lost 8; bases outside the gene matches: 6. Germline CDR1 is SGHDN and CDR2 is FVKESK. The CDR3 has 15 amino acids. CDR3 region: CASSQARAGGDEQFF. For the CDR3, the DNA is TGTGCCAGCAGCCAAGCGCGCGCGGGGGGGGATGAGCAGTTCTTC.

This clone has just a few counts. The chain carries TRBV11-3 and TRBJ2-2; D is uncertain. There are 12 residues in the CDR3. V lost 3 bases and J 6 bases, leaving 5 bases between the germline ends. Germline V CDR1 and CDR2: SGHNT, YENEEA. Written as DNA, the CDR3 is TGTGCCAGCAGCTTCGAGGCCGGGGAGCTGTTTTTT. This encodes CASSFEAGELFF. Full variable domain (remainder filled in from reference TRBV11-3 and TRBJ2-2): EAGVVQSPRYKIIEKKQPVAFWCNPISGHNTLYWYLQNLGQGPELLIRYENEEAVDDSQLPKDRFSAERLKGVDSTLKIQPAELGDSAVYLCASSFEAGELFFGEGSRLTVL.

The V call is TRBV6-5, the J call TRBJ2-1; 12 bases match TRBD2. CDR3 length: 15 residues. From germline, CDR1 is MNHEY and CDR2 SVGAGI. The trim removed 2 bases at V and 7 bases at J, leaving 3 bases unmatched. The CDR3 nucleotides are TGTGCCAGCAGTTACCTAGCGGGGGGGATTAATGAGCAGTTCTTC. The encoded protein is CASSYLAGGINEQFF.

This clone was counted a single time. The rearrangement joins TRBV3-1 (or the pseudogene TRBV3-2) to TRBJ2-3; 11 bases line up with TRBD2. The germline CDR1 and CDR2 sequences are LGHDT and YNNKEL (reference sequence). This CDR3 has 17 residues. V trimming: 4 bases; J trimming: 2 bases; junction bases outside the gene matches: 8. Written as DNA, the CDR3 is TGTGCCAGCAGCCCGTACCTAGCGGGGGGAAACACAGATACGCAGTATTTT. Its translation is CASSPYLAGGNTDTQYF.

This clone has just one count. The V gene is TRBV18, the J gene TRBJ2-1; 10 nucleotides line up with TRBD1. This CDR3 is 14 amino acids long. Unmatched junction bases numbered 6, after V lost 5 bases and J lost 8 bases. In germline, CDR1 is KGHSH, CDR2 LQKENI. The CDR3 spells CASSRDRGPDEQFF. CDR3 in DNA: TGTGCCAGCTCAAGGGACAGGGGCCCCGATGAGCAGTTCTTC.

The J gene is TRBJ1-4, the V gene TRBV12-3 or TRBV12-4; weak D call: TRBD1 (5 bases). V lost 5 bases and J 5 bases, leaving 9 bases between the germline ends. CDR3 length: 13 amino acids. CDR3 sequence (DNA): TGTGCCAGCAGTCTGACAGAAAATGAAAAACTGTTTTTT. This encodes CASSLTENEKLFF.

To note about this clone: At one end the junction does not follow the germline gene, possibly because of a read error. CDR3 sequence (DNA): TGTGCTAGCAGCTTAGGGAGGACTATTAACAATGAGCAGTTCTTC. Translated: CASSLGRTINNEQFF. The genes are TRBV7-7 and TRBJ2-1; possibly TRBD2 for D (6 bases). The CDR3 is made up of 15 amino acids. In germline, CDR1 is SSHAT, CDR2 FNYEAQ (reference sequence).

The J gene is TRBJ2-7, the V gene TRBV11-2; D perhaps matches TRBD1 (6 bases). CDR3 length equals 17 residues. V dropped 5 bases and J dropped 0 bases, with 20 bases sitting between them. Germline lookup yields CDR1 SGHAT and CDR2 FQNNGV. Here the CDR3 DNA reads TGTGCCAGCAGCCCAGAAGGGACATACAGTACCTCCTACGAGCAGTACTTC. Translated: CASSPEGTYSTSYEQYF.

This clone showed up just once. The rearrangement uses TRBV5-1 and TRBJ2-3, with 14 bases aligning to TRBD2. Looked up from germline, CDR1 is SGHRS and CDR2 is YFSETQ. The CDR3 has 17 amino acids. V was pared by 3 bases and J by 1 base, with 4 bases of the junction left unmatched. The CDR3 DNA follows: TGCGCCAGCAGCTCCTTGACTAGCGGGGGGGGCACAGATACGCAGTATTTT. This encodes CASSSLTSGGGTDTQYF.

The V gene is TRBV11-2, the J gene TRBJ2-7; 7 nucleotides line up with TRBD1. V was pared by 5 bases and J by 7 bases, with 11 bases of the junction left unmatched. CDR1 is SGHAT, CDR2 FQNNGV, per germline. The CDR3 contains 14 residues. This chain's CDR3 is CASSLDRETGEQYF. The CDR3, as DNA: TGTGCCAGCAGCCTCGACAGGGAAACGGGGGAGCAGTACTTC.

The V call is TRBV6-1, the J call TRBJ1-1; D is unclear. This CDR3 is built from 12 residues. The germline CDR1 and CDR2 sequences are MNHNS and SASEGT. Trimming took 3 bases from V and 6 from J, leaving 8 bases between them. The CDR3 region has the DNA TGTGCCAGCAGTGAGGCAGTTGCTGAAGCTTTCTTT. This translates into CASSEAVAEAFF.

This clone was seen just once. The genes are TRBV10-3 and TRBJ2-3, with TRBD2 matching 7 bases. The V gene's germline CDR1 is ENHRY and CDR2 SYGVKD. The CDR3 covers 13 residues. V lost 5 bases, J lost 5 bases, and 4 bases stayed unmatched. The CDR3: CAISPGGKDTQYF. The DNA for the CDR3 is TGTGCCATCAGTCCCGGGGGGAAAGATACGCAGTATTTT.

The CDR3, as DNA: TGTGCCAGCAGCTTAAGCCTCACCGGCGACAGGGTTCCCTACGAGCAGTACTTC. This gives the protein CASSLSLTGDRVPYEQYF. The chain carries TRBV7-2 and TRBJ2-7; 7 bases are a match to TRBD1. The CDR3 consists of 18 residues. J lost 2 bases, V lost 2 bases, and 15 bases had no gene match. CDR1 is SGHTA and CDR2 is FQGNSA in the germline V gene. Full variable domain (remainder filled in from reference TRBV7-2 and TRBJ2-7): GAGVSQSPSNKVTEKGKDVELRCDPISGHTALYWYRQSLGQGLEFLIYFQGNSAPDKSGLPSDRFSAERTGGSVSTLTIQRTQQEDSAVYLCASSLSLTGDRVPYEQYFGPGTRLTVT.

The chain links TRBV6-5 to TRBJ1-2; TRBD1 is a possible D gene (6 bases). CDR1 and CDR2 from the germline V gene are MNHEY and SVGAGI. The CDR3 is made up of 13 amino acids. The V and J ends lost 7 bases and 8 bases respectively, with 17 bases between them. In nucleotides, the CDR3 is TGTGCCAGCACCGAGAACAGGGTCCGCGGCTACACCTTC. This gives the protein CASTENRVRGYTF.

This clone was recorded a few times. CDR3 in amino acids: CASSPPTVTPYEQYF. The CDR3 bases are TGCGCCAGCAGTCCCCCGACCGTGACACCTTACGAGCAGTACTTC. V usage is TRBV23-1 and J usage is TRBJ2-7, with D unresolved. TRBV23-1 is sorted into the ORF group, with uncertain function. CDR3 length: 15 amino acids. Trimming removed 4 bases from V and 4 bases from J, with 17 bases in between.

V and J are TRBV5-4 and TRBJ2-3; D unclear. Looked up from germline, CDR1 is SGHNT and CDR2 is YYREEE (reference sequence). There are 15 residues in the CDR3. V was trimmed by 4 bases and J by 2 bases, leaving 14 bases between them. The CDR3 DNA reads as TGTGCCAGCAGCCCCAACCCCCTAGTCACAGATACGCAGTATTTT. Its translation: CASSPNPLVTDTQYF.